These 32 T cell receptor beta chains were all obtained from the same sample, sequenced in a study of T cells in Graves' hyperthyroidism and ophthalmopathy. There were TCR beta CDR3 regions amplified from RNA transcripts. HTBI primers were employed in a first-round RT-PCR of the TCR CDR3. Via MiXCR, TCRdb re-called the multiplex PCR reads, giving one row per CDR3 protein. The sample contains 250,000 or so distinct CDR3 sequences, around 15% of which appear only once. The specimen sequenced was blood. The receptors come from a woman in her forties or fifties with Graves' hyperthyroidism that later progressed to Graves' ophthalmopathy.

This clonotype occurred many times. J is TRBJ2-1 and V is TRBV7-9; no reliable D call. Trimming left V 7 bases short and J 0 bases short, with 10 bases between. The CDR3 is made up of 14 amino acids. From germline, CDR1 is SEHNR and CDR2 FQNEAQ (reference sequence). CDR3 DNA sequence: TGTGCCAGCAACTCCGAGAGCTCCTACAATGAGCAGTTCTTC. Protein: CASNSESSYNEQFF.

The genes are TRBV20-1 and TRBJ2-1; TRBD2 agrees at 11 bases. V was clipped by 6 bases and J by 1 base; unmatched bases: 14. The CDR3 spans 18 residues. Germline values: CDR1 DFQATT, CDR2 SNEGSKA (reference sequence). This CDR3 reads CSAPPASGRRGSYNEQFF. The CDR3 DNA follows: TGCAGTGCCCCCCCCGCTAGCGGGAGGAGGGGGTCCTACAATGAGCAGTTCTTC.

This rearrangement joins TRBV14 to TRBJ2-3; D is undetermined. Germline CDR1 reads SGHDN; CDR2 reads FVKESK. There are 17 residues in the CDR3. Deletions cut 0 bases from V and 1 base from J, with 14 bases between. The CDR3 coding sequence is TGTGCCAGCAGCCAAGATAGGTCGCCTACGGGCACAGATACGCAGTATTTT. Protein: CASSQDRSPTGTDTQYF.

This chain uses TRBV5-8 with TRBJ2-5; D unresolved. Germline-derived CDR1 and CDR2 are SGHTS and YDEGEE. CDR3 length equals 16 residues. Deletions cut 3 bases from V and 6 bases from J, with 21 bases between. The CDR3 spells CASSSDSDRPVKTQYF. The CDR3 coding sequence is TGTGCCAGCAGCTCTGATTCCGACCGTCCGGTGAAGACCCAGTACTTC.

This clonotype occurred many times. The gene calls are TRBV29-1 and TRBJ1-1; D is undetermined. This CDR3 region has 11 residues. CDR1 is SQVTM, CDR2 ANQGSEA, per germline. The V and J ends lost 7 bases and 1 base respectively, with 7 bases between them. The CDR3 reads CSAQKNTEAFF. CDR3 DNA sequence: TGCAGCGCCCAGAAGAACACTGAAGCTTTCTTT.

This clonotype was seen ten or more times. The rearrangement uses TRBV3-1 and TRBJ1-2; D is unclear. The V gene's germline CDR1 is LGHDT and CDR2 YNNKEL (reference sequence). With 4 bases removed from V and 5 bases from J, the gap between germline ends came to 14 bases. This CDR3 region has 14 residues. Here the CDR3 reads CASSPGSDFYGYTF. In nucleotides, the CDR3 is TGTGCCAGCAGCCCGGGATCGGATTTTTATGGCTACACCTTC. Full variable domain (rest looked up from reference TRBV3-1 and TRBJ1-2): DTAVSQTPKYLVTQMGNDKSIKCEQNLGHDTMYWYKQDSKKFLKIMFSYNNKELIINETVPNRFSPKSPDKAHLNLHINSLELGDSAVYFCASSPGSDFYGYTFGSGTRLTVV.

The chain uses TRBV20-1 and TRBJ1-4; 11 bases map to TRBD1. Germline values: CDR1 DFQATT, CDR2 SNEGSKA (reference sequence). This CDR3 has 13 amino acids. J was trimmed by 8 bases and V by 3 bases; bases with no gene match: 2. CDR3: CSASGTGGEKLFF. In DNA, the CDR3 is TGCAGTGCTAGTGGGACAGGGGGGGAAAAACTGTTTTTT.

This clonotype was observed many times. The V and J genes are TRBV10-3 and TRBJ1-3, with D perhaps matching TRBD1 (6 bases). Germline CDR1 reads ENHRY; CDR2 reads SYGVKD. CDR3 length equals 15 residues. Trimming removed 9 bases from V and 0 bases from J, with 15 bases in between. CDR3 coding DNA: TGTGCCATTTCCGACAGGACCGACTCTGGAAACACCATATATTTT. It specifies CAISDRTDSGNTIYF.

The table lists this clonotype with many counts. This sequence joins TRBV6-1 and TRBJ2-7, with 12 bases identical to TRBD1. This CDR3 is 14 amino acids long. CDR1 is MNHNS, CDR2 SASEGT, per germline. Losses at the gene ends were 9 bases for V and 6 bases for J; bases not matched to a gene: 9. The CDR3, as DNA: TGTGCCAGTCTGCCCGGGACAGGGGGCTTCGAGCAGTACTTC. Translating it yields CASLPGTGGFEQYF.

This clonotype occurred many times. The J gene is TRBJ1-1, the V gene TRBV20-1; D is unresolved. V lost 2 bases, J lost 2 bases, and 12 bases lay in between. CDR3 size: 14 residues. Germline V CDR1 and CDR2: DFQATT, SNEGSKA (reference sequence). The CDR3 spells CSARPREYNTEAFF. CDR3 sequence (DNA): TGCAGTGCTAGACCCCGGGAGTATAACACTGAAGCTTTCTTT.

This clonotype was observed at least ten times. The gene calls are TRBV28 and TRBJ2-7; D possibly matches TRBD1 or TRBD2 (7 bases each). Germline-derived CDR1 and CDR2 are MDHEN and SYDVKM. This CDR3 spans 14 amino acids. The V and J ends lost 3 bases and 5 bases respectively, with 14 bases between them. This chain's CDR3 is CASSFQGGGDEQYF. The CDR3 nucleotides are TGTGCCAGCAGTTTTCAGGGGGGGGGGGACGAGCAGTACTTC.

This clonotype has a count of ten or more. This chain links TRBV7-3 with TRBJ2-2; TRBD1 matches 7 bases. Germline loops: CDR1 SGHTA, CDR2 FQGTGA. CDR3 length: 14 amino acids. V lost 5 bases and J lost 6; bases outside the gene matches: 6. The CDR3 bases are TGTGCCAGCAGCCTCGATCAGGGGGCCGGGGAGCTGTTTTTT. Amino acids: CASSLDQGAGELFF.

This clonotype has ten or more counts. The CDR3 spells CSASIYRGEQYF. The CDR3 DNA sequence: TGCAGTGCTTCTATTTACCGGGGCGAGCAGTACTTC. The chain is built from TRBV20-1 and TRBJ2-7; D may be TRBD2 (5 bases). The germline gives CDR1 DFQATT, CDR2 SNEGSKA (reference sequence). There are 12 residues in the CDR3. Deletions cut 5 bases from V and 6 bases from J, with 14 bases between.

This clonotype was found many times. This chain joins TRBV20-1 and TRBJ2-1, with D tentatively TRBD1 (5 bases). CDR3 length: 11 residues. Germline V lookup: CDR1 DFQATT, CDR2 SNEGSKA (reference sequence). Trimming stripped 5 bases from V and 7 bases from J, with 9 bases between. The CDR3 sequence: CSAQRGNEQFF. DNA of the CDR3: TGCAGTGCTCAAAGGGGTAATGAGCAGTTCTTC.

This clonotype was observed at least ten times. This rearrangement joins TRBV20-1 to TRBJ2-7; TRBD2 matches at 9 bases. The trim removed 1 base at V and 5 bases at J, leaving 9 bases unmatched. The germline V gene encodes CDR1 DFQATT and CDR2 SNEGSKA (reference sequence). This CDR3 is built from 15 residues. CDR3 in DNA: TGCAGTGCTAGAGTAGAAGGCGGGAGGGCCCACGAGCAGTACTTC. This translates into CSARVEGGRAHEQYF.

The gene calls are TRBV20-1 and TRBJ2-2; 8 bases map to TRBD2. There are 17 residues in the CDR3. Losses at the gene ends were 3 bases for V and 0 bases for J; bases not matched to a gene: 9. The V gene's germline CDR1 is DFQATT and CDR2 SNEGSKA (reference sequence). The DNA of the CDR3 is TGCAGTGCTAGCCCTCTAGGAGCGGGAGCGAACACCGGGGAGCTGTTTTTT. It codes for CSASPLGAGANTGELFF.

This clonotype showed up many times. The chain is built from TRBV11-2 and TRBJ1-1; D ambiguous. V gave up 7 bases and J gave up 4 bases, with 10 bases separating them. From germline, CDR1 is SGHAT and CDR2 FQNNGV. This CDR3 comprises 12 residues. CDR3 nucleotide sequence: TGTGCCAGCAATTTCGTCGCCACTGAAGCTTTCTTT. Amino acid sequence: CASNFVATEAFF.

This clonotype showed up many times. The CDR3, as DNA: TGTGCCAGCAGCACCCTATGGGGCTACGAGCAGTACTTC. It codes for CASSTLWGYEQYF. This chain connects TRBV28 to TRBJ2-7; D not certain. Trimming took off 6 bases at V and 3 bases at J, with 12 bases between the two ends. The CDR3 totals 13 residues. In germline, CDR1 is MDHEN, CDR2 SYDVKM.

This clonotype was recorded many times. The chain links TRBV10-3 to TRBJ2-7; D tentatively reads TRBD1 or TRBD2 (5 bases each). Germline CDR1 reads ENHRY; CDR2 reads SYGVKD. V was trimmed by 10 bases and J by 3 bases, leaving 19 bases between them. The CDR3 length is 14 residues. CDR3 nucleotides: TGTGCCACGTCACGGGACCTTAGGGACTACGAGCAGTACTTC. Its translation: CATSRDLRDYEQYF.

This clonotype was seen a few times. This rearrangement joins TRBV3-1 to TRBJ2-6; D tentatively fits TRBD1 or TRBD2 (5 bases each). The germline V and J ends were trimmed by 5 bases and 1 base, with 15 bases remaining between them. The CDR3 is 17 amino acids. Germline assignment: CDR1 LGHDT and CDR2 YNNKEL (reference sequence). CDR3 residues: CASSLGVGGSGANVLTF. Written as DNA, the CDR3 is TGTGCCAGCAGCTTAGGGGTTGGGGGATCTGGGGCCAACGTCCTGACTTTC.

This clonotype was detected many times. V usage is TRBV2 and J usage is TRBJ2-5, with D possibly matching TRBD2 (7 bases). The V end was cut by 3 bases, the J end by 2 bases, with 13 bases between. The CDR3 is 15 residues long. The germline V gene has CDR1 SNHLY and CDR2 FYNNEI. Here the CDR3 DNA reads TGTGCCAGCAGTGATAGGGGGGGGCGTCAAGAGACCCAGTACTTC. Translating it yields CASSDRGGRQETQYF.

Ten or more counts support this clonotype. The chain couples TRBV2 to TRBJ2-1; a possible D gene is TRBD1 (5 bases). This CDR3 is built from 14 residues. Trimming pared 5 bases from V and 7 bases from J, leaving 15 bases between. Germline CDR1 is SNHLY and CDR2 is FYNNEI. DNA for the CDR3: TGTGCCAGCAGTCAGGGCCCCCTGGGGAATGAGCAGTTCTTC. Translated: CASSQGPLGNEQFF.

This clonotype was seen at least ten times. The V call is TRBV20-1, the J call TRBJ2-7, with TRBD1 identical over 7 bases. CDR3 length: 13 residues. The junction had 5 bases not matched to a gene; V was cut back by 5 bases and J by 1 base. Germline assignment: CDR1 DFQATT and CDR2 SNEGSKA (reference sequence). Written as DNA, the CDR3 is TGCAGTGCTCCCGGGACAGAATCCTACGAGCAGTACTTC. Encoded protein: CSAPGTESYEQYF.

J is TRBJ2-3 and V is TRBV28, with 10 bases matching TRBD2. The germline V gene encodes CDR1 MDHEN and CDR2 SYDVKM. The CDR3 has 16 amino acids. Trimming took 1 base from V and 2 from J; bases not matched to a gene: 3. In nucleotides, the CDR3 is TGTGCCAGCAGTTTATTAGCGGGAGGCTTCACAGATACGCAGTATTTT. Translation: CASSLLAGGFTDTQYF.

Comment on this clonotype: A single base separates this from a much larger clone, so it may be a read error. The chain has TRBV3-1 and TRBJ1-5; perhaps TRBD1 as D (5 bases). V was pared by 1 base and J by 5 bases, with 12 bases between. This CDR3 contains 15 residues. Germline V gene data show CDR1 as LGHDT and CDR2 as YNNKEL (reference sequence). CDR3 region: CASSQGRVNDQPQHF. The CDR3, as DNA: TGTGCCAGCAGCCAAGGCAGGGTCAACGATCAGCCCCAGCATTTT.

V is TRBV6-5 and J is TRBJ1-2; D uncertain. The length of the CDR3 is 14 residues. Trimming removed 2 bases from V and 3 bases from J, with 10 bases in between. CDR1 and CDR2 (germline): MNHEY, SVGAGI. Here the CDR3 DNA reads TGTGCCAGCAGTTACGAAGGAGCTCACTATGGCTACACCTTC. Amino acids: CASSYEGAHYGYTF.

This chain connects TRBV19 to TRBJ2-5, with 14 bases fitting TRBD2. Germline values: CDR1 LNHDA, CDR2 SQIVND (reference sequence). The CDR3 is made up of 12 amino acids. V shed 4 bases and J 14 bases; nucleotides not matched to a gene: 3. CDR3 in DNA: TGTGCCAGTAGTACCGGGACTAGCGGGAGATACTTC. Its translation: CASSTGTSGRYF.

This clonotype was observed at least ten times. This chain links TRBV27 with TRBJ2-5, with 9 bases lining up with TRBD2. Trimming took 3 bases from V and 3 from J; bases not matched to a gene: 11. CDR1 is MNHEY, CDR2 SMNVEV, per germline (reference sequence). CDR3 length: 17 residues. DNA for the CDR3: TGTGCCAGCAGTTTGAGGATGAGGGCTAGCGGGGAAGAGACCCAGTACTTC. Translating gives CASSLRMRASGEETQYF.

This clonotype was detected a few times. This chain uses TRBV30 with TRBJ1-6; D is undetermined. Looked up from germline, CDR1 is GTSNPN and CDR2 is SVGIG (reference sequence). CDR3 length: 15 residues. V was pared by 2 bases and J by 7 bases, with 15 bases between. Here the CDR3 DNA reads TGTGCCTGGAGTAGAGGACCCATCCAGAATTCACCCCTCCACTTT. Translating it yields CAWSRGPIQNSPLHF. Full variable domain (outside the CDR3, taken from reference TRBV30 and TRBJ1-6): SQTIHQWPATLVQPVGSPLSLECTVEGTSNPNLYWYRQAAGRGLQLLFYSVGIGQISSEVPQNLSASRPQDRQFILSSKKLLLSDSGFYLCAWSRGPIQNSPLHFGNGTRLTVT.

This clonotype was seen many times. The chain employs TRBV28 and TRBJ2-4; the match to TRBD1 covers 8 bases. Germline V gene sequence: CDR1 MDHEN, CDR2 SYDVKM. The V segment lost 5 bases and the J segment 4 bases; nucleotides outside the gene matches: 13. This CDR3 has 17 amino acids. The CDR3 coding sequence is TGTGCCAGCAGTCGCGGAGGTACGACAGGGGCAAAAAACATTCAGTACTTC. It yields the protein CASSRGGTTGAKNIQYF.

This clonotype was found a few times. Possible read error: a much larger clone is one base away. The conserved phenylalanine or tryptophan is not found at the CDR3 terminus, so this likely reflects a read error. The V call is TRBV2, the J call TRBJ2-1; 8 bases agree with TRBD2. CDR1 and CDR2 (germline): SNHLY, FYNNEI. With V trimmed by 0 bases and J by 3 bases, 7 bases remained unmatched. The CDR3 has 17 residues. The CDR3 region is CASSEAGSGDFYNEQFL. The DNA of the CDR3 is TGTGCCAGCAGTGAAGCGGGTAGCGGGGACTTCTACAATGAGCAGTTCCTC.

This clonotype was detected many times. V and J are TRBV20-1 and TRBJ2-2; D ambiguous. Looked up from germline, CDR1 is DFQATT and CDR2 is SNEGSKA (reference sequence). Trimming removed 6 bases from V and 8 bases from J, with 10 bases in between. This CDR3 comprises 11 residues. The CDR3 sequence: CSATLNGELFF. The CDR3 coding sequence is TGCAGTGCCACTTTGAATGGGGAGCTGTTTTTT.